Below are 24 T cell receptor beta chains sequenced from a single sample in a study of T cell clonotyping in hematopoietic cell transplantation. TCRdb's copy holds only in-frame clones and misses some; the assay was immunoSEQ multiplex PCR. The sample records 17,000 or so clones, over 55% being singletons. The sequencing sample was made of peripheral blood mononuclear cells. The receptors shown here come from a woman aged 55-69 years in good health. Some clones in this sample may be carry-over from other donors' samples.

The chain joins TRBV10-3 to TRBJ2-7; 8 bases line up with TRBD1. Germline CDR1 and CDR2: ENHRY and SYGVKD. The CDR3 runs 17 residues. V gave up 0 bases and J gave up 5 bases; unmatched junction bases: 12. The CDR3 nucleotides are TGTGCCATCAGTGAGTCCCCGGGCCGGGACAGGATGGACGAGCAGTACTTC. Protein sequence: CAISESPGRDRMDEQYF.

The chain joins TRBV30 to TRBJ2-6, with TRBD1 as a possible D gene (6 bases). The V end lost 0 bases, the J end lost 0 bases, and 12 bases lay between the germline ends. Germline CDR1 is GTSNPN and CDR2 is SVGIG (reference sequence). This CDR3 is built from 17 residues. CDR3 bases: TGTGCCTGGAGTGTAAGAACAGGGCGCTCTGGGGCCAACGTCCTGACTTTC. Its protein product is CAWSVRTGRSGANVLTF.

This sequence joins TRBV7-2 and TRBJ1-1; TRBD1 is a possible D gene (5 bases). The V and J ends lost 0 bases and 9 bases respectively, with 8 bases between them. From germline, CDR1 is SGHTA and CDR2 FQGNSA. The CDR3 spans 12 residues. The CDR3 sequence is CASSLAAGKAFF. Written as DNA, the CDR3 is TGTGCCAGCAGCTTAGCTGCAGGGAAAGCTTTCTTT.

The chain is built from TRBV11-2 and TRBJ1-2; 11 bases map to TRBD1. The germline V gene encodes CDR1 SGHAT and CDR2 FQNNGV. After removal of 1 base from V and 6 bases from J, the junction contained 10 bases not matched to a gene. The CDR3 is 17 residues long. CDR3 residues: CASSLVTWDRGRDGYTF. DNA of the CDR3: TGTGCCAGCAGCTTAGTGACTTGGGACAGGGGGAGGGATGGCTACACCTTC.

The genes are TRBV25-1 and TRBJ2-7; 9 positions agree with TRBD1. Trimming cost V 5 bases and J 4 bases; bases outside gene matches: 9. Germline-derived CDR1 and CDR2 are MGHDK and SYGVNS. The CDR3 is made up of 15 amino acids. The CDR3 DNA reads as TGTGCCAGCAGTAATCTCCGGGACAGGGCTTACGAGCAGTACTTC. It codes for CASSNLRDRAYEQYF.

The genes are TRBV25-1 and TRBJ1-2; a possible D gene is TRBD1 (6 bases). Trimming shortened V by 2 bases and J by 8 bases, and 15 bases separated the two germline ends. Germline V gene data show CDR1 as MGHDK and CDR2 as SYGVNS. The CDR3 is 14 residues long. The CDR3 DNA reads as TGTGCCAGCAGTGAACAAGGGGGTGTATCGGGCTACACCTTC. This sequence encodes CASSEQGGVSGYTF.

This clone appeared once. In DNA form, the CDR3 reads TGCGCCAGCAGCCCCGAAGTAGGATCAGGTTTTAATGAAAAACTGTTTTTT. It yields the protein CASSPEVGSGFNEKLFF. The V and J genes are TRBV4-3 and TRBJ1-4; D unresolved. CDR3 size: 17 residues. V shed 4 bases and J shed 4 bases, with 19 bases lying between them. Germline lookup yields CDR1 LGHNA and CDR2 YSLEER.

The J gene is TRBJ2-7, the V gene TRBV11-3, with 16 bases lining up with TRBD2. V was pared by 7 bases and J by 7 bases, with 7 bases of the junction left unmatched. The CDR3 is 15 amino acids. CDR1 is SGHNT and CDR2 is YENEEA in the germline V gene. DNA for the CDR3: TGTGCCAGCACCCCGCCGGGACTAGCGGGAGGGGAGCAGTACTTC. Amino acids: CASTPPGLAGGEQYF.

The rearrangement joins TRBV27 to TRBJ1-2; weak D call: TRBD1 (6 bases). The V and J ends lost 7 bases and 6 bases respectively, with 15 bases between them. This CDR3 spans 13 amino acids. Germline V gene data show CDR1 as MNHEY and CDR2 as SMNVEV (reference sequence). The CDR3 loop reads CASKIQGRDGYTF. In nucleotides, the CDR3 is TGTGCCAGCAAGATACAGGGTAGGGATGGCTACACCTTC.

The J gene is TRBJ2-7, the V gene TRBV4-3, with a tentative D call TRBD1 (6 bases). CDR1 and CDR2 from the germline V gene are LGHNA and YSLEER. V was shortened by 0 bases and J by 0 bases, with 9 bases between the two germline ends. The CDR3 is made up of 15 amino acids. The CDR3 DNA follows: TGCGCCAGCAGCCAAGAAACAGGGATCTCCTACGAGCAGTACTTC. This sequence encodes CASSQETGISYEQYF.

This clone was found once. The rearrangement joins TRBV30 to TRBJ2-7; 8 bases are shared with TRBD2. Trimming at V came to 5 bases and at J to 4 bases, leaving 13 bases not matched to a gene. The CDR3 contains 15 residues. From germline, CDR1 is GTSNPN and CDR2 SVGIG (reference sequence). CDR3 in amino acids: CAWRMGRGAKYEQYF. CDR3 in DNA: TGTGCCTGGCGTATGGGGCGGGGGGCGAAGTACGAGCAGTACTTC.

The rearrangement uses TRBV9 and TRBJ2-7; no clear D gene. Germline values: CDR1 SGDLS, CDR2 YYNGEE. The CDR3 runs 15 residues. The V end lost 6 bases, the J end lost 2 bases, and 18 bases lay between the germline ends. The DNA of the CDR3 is TGTGCCAGCAACAGAGAGGAAGGGTTGGCCTACGAGCAGTACTTC. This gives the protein CASNREEGLAYEQYF.

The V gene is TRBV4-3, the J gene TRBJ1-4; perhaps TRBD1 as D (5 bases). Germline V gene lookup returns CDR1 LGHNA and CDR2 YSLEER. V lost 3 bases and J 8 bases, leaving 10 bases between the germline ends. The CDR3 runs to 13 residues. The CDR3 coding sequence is TGCGCCAGCAGCCAGGTAGGGGCCGAAAAACTGTTTTTT. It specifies CASSQVGAEKLFF.

CDR3 nucleotide sequence: TGTGCCAGCAAAGAGGGGCAGGGTCAGCCCCAGCATTTT. This gives the protein CASKEGQGQPQHF. This chain links TRBV2 with TRBJ1-5; D might be TRBD1 (5 bases). The CDR3 loop spans 13 amino acids. The germline V gene encodes CDR1 SNHLY and CDR2 FYNNEI. V was cut by 7 bases and J by 6 bases, with 13 bases left in between.

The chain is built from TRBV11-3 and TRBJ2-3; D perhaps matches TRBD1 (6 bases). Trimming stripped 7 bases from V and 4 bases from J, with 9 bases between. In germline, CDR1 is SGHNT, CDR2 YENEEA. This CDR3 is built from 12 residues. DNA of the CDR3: TGTGCCAGCAAGGGGGTACCAGATACGCAGTATTTT. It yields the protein CASKGVPDTQYF.

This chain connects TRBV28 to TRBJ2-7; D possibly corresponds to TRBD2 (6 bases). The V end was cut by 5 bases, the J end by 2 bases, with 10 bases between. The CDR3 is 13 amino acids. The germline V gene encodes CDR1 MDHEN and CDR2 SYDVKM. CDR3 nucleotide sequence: TGTGCCAGCAGTCGGGACTGGACCTACGAGCAGTACTTC. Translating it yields CASSRDWTYEQYF.

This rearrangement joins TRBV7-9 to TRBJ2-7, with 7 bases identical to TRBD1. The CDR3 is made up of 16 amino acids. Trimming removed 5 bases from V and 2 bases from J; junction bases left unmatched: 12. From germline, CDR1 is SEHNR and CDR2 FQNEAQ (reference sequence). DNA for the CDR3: TGTGCCAGCAGCCTCGGCCGGGGACAGCTGCCCTACGAGCAGTACTTC. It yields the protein CASSLGRGQLPYEQYF. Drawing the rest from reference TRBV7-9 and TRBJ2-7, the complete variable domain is DTGVSQNPRHKITKRGQNVTFRCDPISEHNRLYWYRQTLGQGPEFLTYFQNEAQLEKSRLLSDRFSAERPKGSFSTLEIQRTEQGDSAMYLCASSLGRGQLPYEQYFGPGTRLTVT.

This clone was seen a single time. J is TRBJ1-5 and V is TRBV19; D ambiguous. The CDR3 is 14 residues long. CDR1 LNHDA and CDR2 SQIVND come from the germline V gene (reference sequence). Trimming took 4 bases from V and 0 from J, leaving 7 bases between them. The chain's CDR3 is CASSSALSNQPQHF. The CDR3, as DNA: TGTGCCAGTAGTAGTGCACTTAGCAATCAGCCCCAGCATTTT.

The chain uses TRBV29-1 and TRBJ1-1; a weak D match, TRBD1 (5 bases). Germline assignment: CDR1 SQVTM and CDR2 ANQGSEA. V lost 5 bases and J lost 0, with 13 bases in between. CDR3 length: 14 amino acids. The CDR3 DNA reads TGCAGCGTTTCCTTTGGGGGTATGAACACTGAAGCTTTCTTT. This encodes CSVSFGGMNTEAFF.

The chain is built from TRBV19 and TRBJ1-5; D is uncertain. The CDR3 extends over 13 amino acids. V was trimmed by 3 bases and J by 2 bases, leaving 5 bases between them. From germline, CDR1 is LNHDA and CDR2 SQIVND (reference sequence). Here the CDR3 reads CASSMDRNQPQHF. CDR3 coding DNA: TGTGCCAGTAGTATGGACCGCAATCAGCCCCAGCATTTT.

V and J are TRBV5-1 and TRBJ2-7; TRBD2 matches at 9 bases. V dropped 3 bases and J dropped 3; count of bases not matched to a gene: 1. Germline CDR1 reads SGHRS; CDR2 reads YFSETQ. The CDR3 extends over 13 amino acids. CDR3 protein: CASSSSGNYEQYF. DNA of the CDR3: TGCGCCAGCAGCTCTAGCGGGAACTACGAGCAGTACTTC. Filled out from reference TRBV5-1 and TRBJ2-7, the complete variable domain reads KAGVTQTPRYLIKTRGQQVTLSCSPISGHRSVSWYQQTPGQGLQFLFEYFSETQRNKGNFPGRFSGRQFSNSRSEMNVSTLELGDSALYLCASSSSGNYEQYFGPGTRLTVT.

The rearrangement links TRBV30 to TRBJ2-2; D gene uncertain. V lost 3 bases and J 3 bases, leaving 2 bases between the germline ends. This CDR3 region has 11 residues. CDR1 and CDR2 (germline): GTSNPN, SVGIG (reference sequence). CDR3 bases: TGTGCCTGGAGGGACACCGGGGAGCTGTTTTTT. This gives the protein CAWRDTGELFF. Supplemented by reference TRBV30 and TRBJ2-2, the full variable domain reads SQTIHQWPATLVQPVGSPLSLECTVEGTSNPNLYWYRQAAGRGLQLLFYSVGIGQISSEVPQNLSASRPQDRQFILSSKKLLLSDSGFYLCAWRDTGELFFGEGSRLTVL.

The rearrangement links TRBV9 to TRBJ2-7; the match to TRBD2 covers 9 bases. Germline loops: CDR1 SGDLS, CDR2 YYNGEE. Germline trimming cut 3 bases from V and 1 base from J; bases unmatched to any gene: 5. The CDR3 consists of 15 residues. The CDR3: CASSAETSGSYEQYF. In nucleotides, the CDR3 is TGTGCCAGCAGCGCGGAGACTAGCGGATCCTACGAGCAGTACTTC.

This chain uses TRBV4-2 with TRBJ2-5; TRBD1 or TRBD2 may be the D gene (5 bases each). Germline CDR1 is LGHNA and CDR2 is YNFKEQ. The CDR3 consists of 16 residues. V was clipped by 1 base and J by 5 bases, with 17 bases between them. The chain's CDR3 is CASSQVSSGTGETQYF. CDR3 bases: TGTGCCAGCAGCCAAGTTTCATCAGGGACCGGTGAGACCCAGTACTTC.